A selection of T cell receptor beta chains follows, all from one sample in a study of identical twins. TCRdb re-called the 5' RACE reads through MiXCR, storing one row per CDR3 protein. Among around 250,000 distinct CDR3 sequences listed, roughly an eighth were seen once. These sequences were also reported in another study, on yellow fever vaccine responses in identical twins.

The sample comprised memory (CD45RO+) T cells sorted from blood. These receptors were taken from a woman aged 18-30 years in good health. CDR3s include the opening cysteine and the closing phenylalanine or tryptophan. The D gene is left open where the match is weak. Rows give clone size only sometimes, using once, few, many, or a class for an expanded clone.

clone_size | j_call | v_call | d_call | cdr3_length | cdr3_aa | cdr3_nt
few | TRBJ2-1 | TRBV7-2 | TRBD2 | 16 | CASSVSRASGSYEQFF | TGTGCCAGCAGCGTAAGTAGGGCTAGCGGGAGCTATGAGCAGTTCTTC
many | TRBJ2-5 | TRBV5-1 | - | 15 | CASSLVVVGQETQYF | TGCGCCAGCAGCTTGGTTGTAGTCGGACAAGAGACCCAGTACTTC
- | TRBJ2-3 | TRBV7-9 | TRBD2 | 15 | CASSLVRGDGDTQYF | TGTGCCAGCAGCTTAGTGCGGGGGGATGGAGATACGCAGTATTTT
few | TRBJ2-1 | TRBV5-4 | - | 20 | CASSFSREGRGSFGRSEQFF | TGTGCCAGCAGCTTTAGTAGAGAGGGGAGAGGGAGTTTTGGCCGGAGTGAGCAGTTCTTC
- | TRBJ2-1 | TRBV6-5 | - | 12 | CASSIRGAEQFF | TGTGCCAGCAGTATCCGAGGGGCTGAGCAGTTCTTC
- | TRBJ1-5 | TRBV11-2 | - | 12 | CASSFEGQPQHF | TGTGCCAGCAGCTTTGAAGGTCAGCCCCAGCATTTT
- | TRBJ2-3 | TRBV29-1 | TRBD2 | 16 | CSVGSGTPGSTDTQYF | TGCAGCGTGGGTAGCGGGACCCCTGGATCCACAGATACGCAGTATTTT
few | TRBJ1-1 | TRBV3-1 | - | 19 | CASSQVPGGPGLMNTEAFF | TGTGCCAGCAGCCAAGTCCCTGGGGGACCGGGCCTCATGAACACTGAAGCTTTCTTT
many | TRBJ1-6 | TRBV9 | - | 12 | CASSAVNSPLHF | TGTGCCAGCAGCGCAGTAAATTCACCCCTCCACTTT
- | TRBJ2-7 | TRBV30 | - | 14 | CAWSSTSPPYEQYF | TGTGCCTGGAGTAGCACTAGCCCGCCCTACGAGCAGTACTTC
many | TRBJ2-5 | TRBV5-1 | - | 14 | CASSLDSRGETQYF | TGTGCCAGCAGTTTGGACAGTAGAGGGGAGACCCAGTACTTC
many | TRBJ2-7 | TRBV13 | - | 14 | CASSFSTAPTEQYF | TGTGCCAGCAGCTTCAGCACCGCTCCTACAGAGCAGTACTTC
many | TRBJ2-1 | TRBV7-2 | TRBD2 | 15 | CASSLALSGGDEQFF | TGTGCCAGCAGCTTAGCTCTGTCGGGAGGGGATGAGCAGTTCTTC
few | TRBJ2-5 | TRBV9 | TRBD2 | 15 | CASSVKGTSFGTQYF | TGTGCCAGCAGCGTAAAGGGGACTAGCTTCGGGACCCAGTACTTC
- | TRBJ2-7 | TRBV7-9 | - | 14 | CASSFMGAAYEQYF | TGTGCCAGCAGCTTCATGGGGGCGGCCTACGAGCAGTACTTC
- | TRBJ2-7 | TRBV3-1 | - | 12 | CASSQERGEQYF | TGTGCCAGCAGCCAGGAGCGCGGCGAGCAGTACTTC
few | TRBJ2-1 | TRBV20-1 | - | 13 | CSAREDEYNEQFF | TGCAGTGCCCGTGAGGATGAATACAATGAGCAGTTCTTC
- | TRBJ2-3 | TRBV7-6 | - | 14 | CASWSGRRGDTQYF | TGTGCCAGCTGGTCGGGGAGAAGGGGGGATACGCAGTATTTT
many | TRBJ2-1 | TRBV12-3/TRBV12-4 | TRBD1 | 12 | CASNRGVYEQFF | TGTGCCAGCAACAGGGGTGTCTATGAGCAGTTCTTC
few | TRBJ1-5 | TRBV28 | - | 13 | CASRPFPDQPQHF | TGTGCCAGCAGACCATTCCCTGATCAGCCCCAGCATTTT
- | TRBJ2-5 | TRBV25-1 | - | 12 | CASSAQTKTQYF | TGTGCCAGCAGCGCCCAGACCAAGACCCAGTACTTC
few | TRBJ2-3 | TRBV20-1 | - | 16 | CSARARGRKRADTQYF | TGCAGTGCTAGAGCCCGAGGCCGAAAACGAGCAGATACGCAGTATTTT
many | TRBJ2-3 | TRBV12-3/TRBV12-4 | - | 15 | CASRAGRVYPDTQYF | TGTGCCAGCAGGGCGGGCAGGGTGTACCCAGATACGCAGTATTTT
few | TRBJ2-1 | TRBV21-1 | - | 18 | CASSKWVAGDTKYNEQFF | TGTGCCAGCAGCAAATGGGTAGCGGGCGATACTAAGTACAATGAGCAGTTCTTC
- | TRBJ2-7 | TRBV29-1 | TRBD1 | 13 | CSVAWTGGLEQYF | TGCAGCGTTGCCTGGACAGGGGGCCTCGAGCAGTACTTC
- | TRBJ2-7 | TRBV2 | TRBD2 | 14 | CASSEGREPYEQYF | TGTGCCAGCAGTGAAGGGCGGGAGCCCTACGAGCAGTACTTC
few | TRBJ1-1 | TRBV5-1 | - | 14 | CASSSGGAGTEAFF | TGCGCCAGCAGCTCGGGCGGGGCCGGTACTGAAGCTTTCTTT
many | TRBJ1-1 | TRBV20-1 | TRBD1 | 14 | CSARSGTGRPEAFF | TGCAGTGCTAGGAGCGGGACAGGGAGACCTGAAGCTTTCTTT
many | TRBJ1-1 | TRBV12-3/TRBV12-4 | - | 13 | CASRRSGGTEAFF | TGTGCCAGCAGACGATCTGGTGGCACTGAAGCTTTCTTT
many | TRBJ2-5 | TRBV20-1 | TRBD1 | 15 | CSASKTGGYGETQYF | TGCAGTGCTTCTAAGACAGGGGGTTACGGAGAGACCCAGTACTTC
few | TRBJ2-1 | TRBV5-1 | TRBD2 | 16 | CASSPGLAGGHNEQFF | TGCGCCAGCAGTCCCGGACTAGCGGGGGGGCACAATGAGCAGTTCTTC
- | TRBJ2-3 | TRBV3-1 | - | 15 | CASSQGAGSTDTQYF | TGTGCCAGCAGCCAAGGCGCTGGGAGCACAGATACGCAGTATTTT